This TCR beta chain was sequenced during a study of CD8 T cells in Susac syndrome. Background on the study: When blood was collected, patients with Susac syndrome were therapy-naive, were taking corticosteroids, or were receiving intravenous immunoglobulin alone.

The CDR3 extends over 17 amino acids. CDR1 and CDR2 (germline): KGHSH, LQKENI. V lost 3 bases and J lost 7; bases outside the gene matches: 11. The study, taken as a whole, reports: Within total CD8+ repertoires, approximately 15 Susac-specific public clones were found, and within CD8+ TEMRA repertoires, a few.

This clonotype was picked up a small number of times. Antigen specificity is unknown. Sequencing of TCR beta, carried out with a high-throughput approach, was applied to CD8+ and CD4+ T cells from the blood. Random hexamers primed reverse transcription of about 0.5 to 1 ug RNA. TCRdb re-called the immunoSEQ multiplex PCR reads with MiXCR, one entry per CDR3 protein. The sample has 70,000 to 100,000 distinct CDR3 sequences; around 96% are singletons. The chain couples TRBV18 to TRBJ1-6, with 8 bases fitting TRBD1. The sequence was collected from a human donor with Susac syndrome. Source material: CD8+ T cells from PBMCs. Here the CDR3 reads CASSPLPGQGRNSPLHF. The CDR3 nucleotides read TGTGCCAGCTCACCCCTACCCGGACAGGGAAGGAATTCACCCCTCCACTTT.